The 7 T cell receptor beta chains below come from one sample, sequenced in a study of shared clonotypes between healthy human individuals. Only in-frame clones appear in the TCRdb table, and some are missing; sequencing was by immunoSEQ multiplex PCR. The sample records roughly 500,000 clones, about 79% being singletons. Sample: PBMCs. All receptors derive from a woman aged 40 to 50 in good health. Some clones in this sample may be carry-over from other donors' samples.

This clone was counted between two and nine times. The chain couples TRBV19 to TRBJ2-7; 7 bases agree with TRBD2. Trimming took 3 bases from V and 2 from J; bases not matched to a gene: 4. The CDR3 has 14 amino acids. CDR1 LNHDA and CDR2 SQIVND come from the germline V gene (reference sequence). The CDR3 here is CASSIAGVPYEQYF. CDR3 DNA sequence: TGTGCCAGTAGTATCGCGGGAGTCCCCTACGAGCAGTACTTC.

CDR3 nucleotides: TGTGCCACCAGAGCACAGGGCCGTGAAGCTTTCTTT. Translating gives CATRAQGREAFF. V usage is TRBV15 and J usage is TRBJ1-1, with a possible D match to TRBD1 (6 bases). Per germline, CDR1 LNHNV and CDR2 YYDKDF (reference sequence). The V gene lost 6 bases and the J gene lost 7 bases, with 12 bases spanning the gap. This CDR3 comprises 12 residues.

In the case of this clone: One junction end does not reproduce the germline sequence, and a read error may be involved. CDR3 amino acids: CAWSLQGNHGHTF. In nucleotides, the CDR3 is TGTGCCTGGAGCCTTCAGGGGAACCATGGCCACACCTTC. The genes are TRBV30 and TRBJ1-2, with TRBD1 as a possible D gene (6 bases). The CDR3 sequence is 13 residues long. The V gene's germline CDR1 is GTSNPN and CDR2 SVGIG (reference sequence).

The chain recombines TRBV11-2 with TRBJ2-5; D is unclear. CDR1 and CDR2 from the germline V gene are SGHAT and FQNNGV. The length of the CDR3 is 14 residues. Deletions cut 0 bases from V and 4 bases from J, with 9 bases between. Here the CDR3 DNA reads TGTGCCAGCAGCTTAGATCTTGTCGGAGAGACCCAGTACTTC. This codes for CASSLDLVGETQYF.

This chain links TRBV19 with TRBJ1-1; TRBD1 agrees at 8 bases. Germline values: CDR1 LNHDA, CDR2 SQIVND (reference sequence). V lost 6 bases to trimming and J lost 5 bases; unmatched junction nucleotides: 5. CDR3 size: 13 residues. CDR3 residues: CASSNRGGTEAFF. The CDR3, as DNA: TGTGCCAGTAGCAACAGGGGGGGAACTGAAGCTTTCTTT.

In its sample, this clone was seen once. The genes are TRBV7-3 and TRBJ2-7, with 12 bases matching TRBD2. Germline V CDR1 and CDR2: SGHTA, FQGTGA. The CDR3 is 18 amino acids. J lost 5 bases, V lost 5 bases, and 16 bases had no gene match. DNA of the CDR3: TGTGCCAGCAGCGTCCACCTAGCGGGAGGGCCGATTATTAACGAGCAGTACTTC. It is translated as CASSVHLAGGPIINEQYF.

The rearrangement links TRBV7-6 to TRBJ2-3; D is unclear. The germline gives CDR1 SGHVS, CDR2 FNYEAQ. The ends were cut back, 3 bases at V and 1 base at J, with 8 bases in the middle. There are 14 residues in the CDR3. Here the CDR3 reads CASSFLAGTDTQYF. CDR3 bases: TGTGCCAGCAGCTTTTTGGCGGGCACAGATACGCAGTATTTT.